The T cell receptor beta chain described here comes from a study of T cells expressing NK-cell markers. Study at large: The TCR beta repertoires originated in sorted CD3+CD56+NKG2C+, CD3+CD56+NKG2C- and CD3+CD56-NKG2C+ T cells. Seven sequenced donors out of eight were HCMV-seropositive, one seronegative. Study observations and caveats: The study found dominant NKG2C+ clonotypes at 1.0-7.0% of CD8+ T cells in 5 or 6 donors.

Template switching by 5'RACE with UMIs generated the TCR beta cDNA. TCRdb processed the 5' RACE reads again and assigns one entry to each CDR3 protein, with no DNA. Its table lists 350,000 to 400,000 distinct CDR3 sequences. Concerning this clonotype: Antigen specificity is unknown.

Germline V CDR1 and CDR2: SQVTM, ANQGSEA. CDR3 length: 13 residues. Specimen: blood T cells: a sorted CD56 or NKG2C T cell subset, CD4+ or CD8+ T cells, or bulk PBMC T cells (not recorded which). The chain combines TRBV29-1 with TRBJ2-1; TCRdb reports TRBD1, a call that lacks DNA to check it against. The receptor comes from a woman aged 45-59 years in good health. This CDR3 reads CSVAGVTGNEQFF.